A single sample is the source of the 14 T cell receptor beta chains below, sequenced in a study of vaccination effects on CD4 cells after COVID-19. The antigens these receptors bind are not known. Ahead of sequencing, the ViraFEST assay grew antigen-specific CD4+ T cells using viral peptide pools. Following an approximately eleven-day culture, CD4+ T cells were purified. Neither prior SARS-CoV-2 infection nor positive nucleocapsid antibodies were present in the vaccine recipients. Sequencing was performed with immunoSEQ multiplex PCR; in TCRdb, only in-frame clones are kept and a portion is missing. The sample shows 65,000 or so clones, 76% of them seen only once. Sequencing used CD4+ T cells from PBMCs cultured with HCoV-NL63 spike peptides, obtained before COVID-19 vaccination. These receptors were taken from a human donor who received a COVID-19 vaccine.

V usage is TRBV7-2 and J usage is TRBJ2-3, with D possibly being TRBD2 (6 bases). Germline V lookup: CDR1 SGHTA, CDR2 FQGNSA. This CDR3 region has 14 residues. V was shortened by 6 bases and J by 6 bases, with 16 bases between the two germline ends. The CDR3 region is CASSPLGGADTQYF. CDR3 in DNA: TGTGCCAGCAGTCCGCTGGGGGGAGCGGATACGCAGTATTTT.

The rearrangement joins TRBV9 to TRBJ2-5, with D maybe TRBD1 (6 bases). The CDR3 contains 13 residues. The V gene's germline CDR1 is SGDLS and CDR2 YYNGEE. Trimming took off 2 bases at V and 8 bases at J, with 13 bases between the two ends. CDR3 sequence: CASSVGEGDTQYF. The CDR3, as DNA: TGTGCCAGCAGCGTTGGCGAGGGGGACACCCAGTACTTC.

V is TRBV4-2 and J is TRBJ2-1, with D possibly TRBD1 on 6 matching bases. This CDR3 contains 16 residues. The germline gives CDR1 LGHNA, CDR2 YNFKEQ. V shed 1 base and J shed 7 bases, with 17 bases lying between them. Here the CDR3 DNA reads TGTGCCAGCAGCCAAGGACGCAGGGGTGGGAAGAATGAGCAGTTCTTC. Protein sequence: CASSQGRRGGKNEQFF.

The chain combines TRBV21-1 with TRBJ1-5. TRBV21-1 is a pseudogene locus. The CDR3 is 14 residues long. CDR3 coding DNA: TGTGCCAGCAGCAAAGAAGTCAATTACCAGCCCCAGCATTTT. Translation gives CASSKEVNYQPQHF.

V gene TRBV6-2 or TRBV6-3 combines with J gene TRBJ2-7; D is possibly TRBD1 (6 bases). This CDR3 is 13 amino acids long. Germline V gene lookup returns CDR1 MNHEY and CDR2 SVGEGT. The V end was cut by 6 bases, the J end by 4 bases, with 13 bases between. CDR3: CASSRQARYEQYV. In nucleotides, the CDR3 is TGTGCCAGCAGCCGACAGGCTAGGTACGAGCAGTACGTC.

This chain links TRBV7-3 with TRBJ2-3; 8 bases line up with TRBD1. The CDR3 contains 12 residues. Germline CDR1 SGHTA, CDR2 FQGTGA. The J segment lost 7 bases and the V segment lost 9 bases, leaving 6 bases of the junction unmatched. DNA for the CDR3: TGTGCCAGTGGACAGGGTGAAAATACGCAGTATTTT. Translated: CASGQGENTQYF.

The chain links TRBV6-1 to TRBJ1-2; 8 nucleotides agree with TRBD1. CDR3 length: 15 residues. With 1 base clipped from V and 4 bases from J, the junction kept 5 bases outside the gene matches. The germline gives CDR1 MNHNS, CDR2 SASEGT. For the CDR3, the DNA is TGTGCCAGCAGTGAAGGATACAGGGGGATCTATGGCTACACCTTC. Amino acid sequence: CASSEGYRGIYGYTF.

In its sample, this clone was seen a few times. The J gene is TRBJ1-2, the V gene TRBV3-1 (or the pseudogene TRBV3-2), with a weak D call TRBD1 (6 bases). Between the trimmed V and J ends, which lost 4 bases and 3 bases, there was a span of 15 bases. The CDR3 consists of 15 residues. Germline V gene lookup returns CDR1 LGHDT and CDR2 YNNKEL (reference sequence). In DNA form, the CDR3 reads TGTGCCAGCAGCCCACGGACAGTTGTGTACTATGGCTACACCTTC. This encodes CASSPRTVVYYGYTF.

A few counts support this clone. This sequence joins TRBV19 and TRBJ1-3, with no clear D. The V gene lost 6 bases and the J gene lost 0 bases, with 6 bases spanning the gap. The CDR3 sequence is 13 residues long. Germline lookup yields CDR1 LNHDA and CDR2 SQIVND (reference sequence). DNA for the CDR3: TGTGCCAGTAGGGGGATCTCTGGAAACACCATATATTTT. The encoded protein is CASRGISGNTIYF.

The gene calls are TRBV5-1 and TRBJ2-1; 7 nucleotides align to TRBD2. V trimming: 2 bases; J trimming: 4 bases; junction bases outside the gene matches: 9. CDR3 size: 16 residues. Germline V gives CDR1 SGHRS, CDR2 YFSETQ. The CDR3 bases are TGCGCCAGCAGCTTAGTACCGGGACTACCGTACAATGAGCAGTTCTTC. Translation gives CASSLVPGLPYNEQFF.

J is TRBJ2-6 and V is TRBV19; D might be TRBD2 (5 bases). Germline V gene sequence: CDR1 LNHDA, CDR2 SQIVND (reference sequence). The CDR3 length is 18 residues. Trimming shortened V by 3 bases and J by 0 bases, and 15 bases separated the two germline ends. The CDR3 DNA follows: TGTGCCAGTAGTATCACTCTCGGCGGGCGCTCTGGGGCCAACGTCCTGACTTTC. Encoded protein: CASSITLGGRSGANVLTF. Full variable domain (remainder filled in from reference TRBV19 and TRBJ2-6): DGGITQSPKYLFRKEGQNVTLSCEQNLNHDAMYWYRQDPGQGLRLIYYSQIVNDFQKGDIAEGYSVSREKKESFPLTVTSAQKNPTAFYLCASSITLGGRSGANVLTFGAGSRLTVL.

The chain couples TRBV18 to TRBJ2-2; 8 nucleotides agree with TRBD2. Germline lookup yields CDR1 KGHSH and CDR2 LQKENI. This CDR3 region has 17 residues. The trim removed 3 bases at V and 5 bases at J, leaving 11 bases unmatched. DNA of the CDR3: TGTGCCAGCTCACCCGGACCTCGGGGGGGCAGTACCGGGGAGCTGTTTTTT. It yields the protein CASSPGPRGGSTGELFF.

This clone was picked up one time. The J gene is TRBJ2-3, the V gene TRBV3-1 (or the pseudogene TRBV3-2), with D unresolved. V was shortened by 4 bases and J by 6 bases, with 8 bases between the two germline ends. CDR1 is LGHDT, CDR2 YNNKEL, per germline (reference sequence). The length of the CDR3 is 12 residues. The CDR3 DNA reads as TGTGCCAGCAGCCGAACTCGGGATACGCAGTATTTT. It translates to CASSRTRDTQYF.

The V call is TRBV7-9, the J call TRBJ2-4; unclear D gene. Germline lookup yields CDR1 SEHNR and CDR2 FQNEAQ (reference sequence). V lost 4 bases and J 0 bases, leaving 10 bases between the germline ends. The CDR3 extends over 15 amino acids. CDR3 coding DNA: TGTGCCAGCAGCTCTCTGGTCGGAGCCAAAAACATTCAGTACTTC. It specifies CASSSLVGAKNIQYF.